This T cell receptor beta chain appears in the sequencing data of a study of blood T cell repertoires in COVID-19. Cohort placement rested on clinical history that participants reported themselves. Each exposed participant met a COVID-19 case in the 2 weeks preceding study entry. The CDR3 is 17 amino acids. Looked up from germline, CDR1 is KGHSH and CDR2 is LQKENI. V was trimmed by 4 bases and J by 6 bases, leaving 19 bases between them. Sequencing was performed with immunoSEQ multiplex PCR; in TCRdb, only in-frame clones are kept and a portion is missing. The data hold about 320,000 clones, with 85% observed a single time.

The clonotype was recovered from a woman in her 30s who had been exposed to COVID-19. The chain recombines TRBV18 with TRBJ1-6, with D maybe TRBD1 (6 bases). The sample taken for sequencing was PBMCs or T cells enriched from blood (not recorded which). The CDR3 sequence is CASSQTTGATGNSPLHF. CDR3 sequence (DNA): TGTGCCAGCTCACAAACGACAGGAGCGACGGGTAATTCACCCCTCCACTTT.